The clone carrying this T cell receptor (beta chain) showed up just once. Its antigen is unidentified. The data derive from a study of cytomegalovirus exposure and HLA in healthy donors. General observations from the study: The records held CMV serostatus as the only immune exposure information. There was a cluster of highly shared sequence variants that was likely a sequencing artifact.

Researchers ran the PCR with 60 Vbeta and 13 Jbeta primers. Assay: immunoSEQ multiplex PCR; the TCRdb copy retains only in-frame clones and omits some. The data show approximately 220,000 clones, 65% to 90% seen once. Germline trimming cut 6 bases from V and 4 bases from J; bases unmatched to any gene: 7. This CDR3 has 14 amino acids. CDR1 is SGHAT and CDR2 is FQNNGV in the germline V gene. This TCR derives from a girl aged 5 to 17 in good health and CMV-seronegative. The chain combines TRBV11-2 with TRBJ2-5; TRBD1 matches 8 bases. Sequencing was carried out using PBMCs. CDR3 DNA sequence: TGTGCCAGCAGACAGGGACAGGCCATAGAGACCCAGTACTTC. Translating it yields CASRQGQAIETQYF.